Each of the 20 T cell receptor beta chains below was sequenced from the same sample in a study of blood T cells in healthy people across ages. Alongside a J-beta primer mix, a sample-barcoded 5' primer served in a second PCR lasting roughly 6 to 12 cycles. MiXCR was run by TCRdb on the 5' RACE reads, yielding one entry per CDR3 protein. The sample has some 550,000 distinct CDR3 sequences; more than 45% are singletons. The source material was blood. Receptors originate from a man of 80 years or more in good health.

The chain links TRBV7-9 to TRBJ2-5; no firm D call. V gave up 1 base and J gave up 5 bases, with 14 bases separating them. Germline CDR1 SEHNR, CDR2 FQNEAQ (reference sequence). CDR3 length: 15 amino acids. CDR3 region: CASSLVPRPRETQYF. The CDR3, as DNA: TGTGCCAGCAGCTTAGTCCCGCGCCCTCGGGAGACCCAGTACTTC.

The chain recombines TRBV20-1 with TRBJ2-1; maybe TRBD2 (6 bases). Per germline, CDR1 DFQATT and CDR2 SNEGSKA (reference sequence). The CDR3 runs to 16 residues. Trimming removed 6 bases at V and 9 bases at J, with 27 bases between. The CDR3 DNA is TGCAGTGCGCAAAGACTAGGCAGAGAACCGACTCCTGAGCAGTTCTTC. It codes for CSAQRLGREPTPEQFF.

The DNA for the CDR3 is TGTGCCAGCGGACCTGGGGTTTTCACCTACGAGCAGTACTTC. Protein: CASGPGVFTYEQYF. V usage is TRBV7-9 and J usage is TRBJ2-7; D unresolved. Per the germline V gene, CDR1 is SEHNR and CDR2 is FQNEAQ (reference sequence). V was shortened by 8 bases and J by 2 bases, with 16 bases between the two germline ends. This CDR3 is 14 amino acids long.

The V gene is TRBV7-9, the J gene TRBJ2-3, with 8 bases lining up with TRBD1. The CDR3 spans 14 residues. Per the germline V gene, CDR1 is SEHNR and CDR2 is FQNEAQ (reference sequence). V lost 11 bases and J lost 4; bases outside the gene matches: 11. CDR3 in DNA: TGTGCCGGACAGGGTCGGATGTCGCCAGATACGCAGTATTTT. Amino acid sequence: CAGQGRMSPDTQYF.

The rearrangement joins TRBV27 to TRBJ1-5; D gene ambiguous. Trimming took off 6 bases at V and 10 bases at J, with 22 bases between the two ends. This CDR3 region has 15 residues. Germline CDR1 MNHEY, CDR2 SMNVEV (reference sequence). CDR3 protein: CASRLDGGKHRPQHF. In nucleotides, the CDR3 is TGTGCCAGCAGATTGGACGGAGGTAAACATCGACCCCAGCATTTT.

CDR3 nucleotides: TGCAGTGCTAGAGGACATCCTAACTATGGCTACACCTTC. Translation: CSARGHPNYGYTF. This chain uses TRBV20-1 with TRBJ1-2; the D is unclear. The CDR3 runs to 13 residues. CDR1 and CDR2 (germline): DFQATT, SNEGSKA (reference sequence). The V gene lost 1 base and the J gene lost 0 bases, with 6 bases spanning the gap.

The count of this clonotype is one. CDR3 region: CASSLNNYNEQYF. The CDR3 DNA reads as TGTGCCAGCAGCTTAAACAATTACAATGAGCAGTACTTC. The J gene is TRBJ2-7, the V gene TRBV7-3; D call uncertain. The CDR3 is 13 amino acids. The germline V gene has CDR1 SGHTA and CDR2 FQGTGA. The V and J ends lost 1 base and 7 bases respectively, with 11 bases between them.

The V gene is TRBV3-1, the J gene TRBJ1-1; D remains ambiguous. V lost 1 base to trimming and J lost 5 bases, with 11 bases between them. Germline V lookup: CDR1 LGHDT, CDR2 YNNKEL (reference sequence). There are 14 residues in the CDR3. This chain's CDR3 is CASSQGQAGTEAFF. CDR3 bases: TGTGCCAGCAGCCAAGGGCAGGCCGGGACTGAAGCTTTCTTT. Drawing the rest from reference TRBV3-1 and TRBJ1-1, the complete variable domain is DTAVSQTPKYLVTQMGNDKSIKCEQNLGHDTMYWYKQDSKKFLKIMFSYNNKELIINETVPNRFSPKSPDKAHLNLHINSLELGDSAVYFCASSQGQAGTEAFFGQGTRLTVV.

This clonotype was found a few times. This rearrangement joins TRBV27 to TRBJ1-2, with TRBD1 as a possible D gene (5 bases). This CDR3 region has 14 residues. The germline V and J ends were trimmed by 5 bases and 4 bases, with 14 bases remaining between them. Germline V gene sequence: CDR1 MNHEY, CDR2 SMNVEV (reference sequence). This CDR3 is CASSPSGFIYGYTF. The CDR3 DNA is TGTGCCAGCAGTCCCTCAGGGTTCATCTATGGCTACACCTTC.

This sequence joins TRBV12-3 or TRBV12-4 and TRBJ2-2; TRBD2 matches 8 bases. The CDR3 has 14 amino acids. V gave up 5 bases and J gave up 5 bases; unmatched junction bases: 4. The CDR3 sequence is CASSSGGRTGELFF. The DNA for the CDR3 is TGTGCCAGCAGTAGCGGGGGTAGAACCGGGGAGCTGTTTTTT.

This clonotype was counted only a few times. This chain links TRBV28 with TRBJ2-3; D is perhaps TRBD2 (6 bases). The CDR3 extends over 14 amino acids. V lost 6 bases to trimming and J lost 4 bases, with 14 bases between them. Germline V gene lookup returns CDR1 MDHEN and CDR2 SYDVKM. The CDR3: CASRAPGGADTQYF. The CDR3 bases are TGTGCCAGCAGGGCCCCCGGAGGGGCAGATACGCAGTATTTT. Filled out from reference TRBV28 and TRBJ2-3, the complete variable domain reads DVKVTQSSRYLVKRTGEKVFLECVQDMDHENMFWYRQDPGLGLRLIYFSYDVKMKEKGDIPEGYSVSREKKERFSLILESASTNQTSMYLCASRAPGGADTQYFGPGTRLTVL.

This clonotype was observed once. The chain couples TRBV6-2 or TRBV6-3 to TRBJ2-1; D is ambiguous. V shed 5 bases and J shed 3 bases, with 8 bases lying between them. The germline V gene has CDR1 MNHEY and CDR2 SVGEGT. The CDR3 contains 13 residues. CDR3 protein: CASSPLLYNEQFF. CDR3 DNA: TGTGCCAGCAGTCCCCTGCTCTACAATGAGCAGTTCTTC.

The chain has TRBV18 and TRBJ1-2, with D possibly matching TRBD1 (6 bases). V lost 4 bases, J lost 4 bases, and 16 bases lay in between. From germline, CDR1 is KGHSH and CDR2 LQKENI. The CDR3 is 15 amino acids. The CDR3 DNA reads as TGTGCCAGCTCACTCGACAGGAGCGGAGGCTATGGCTACACCTTC. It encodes CASSLDRSGGYGYTF.

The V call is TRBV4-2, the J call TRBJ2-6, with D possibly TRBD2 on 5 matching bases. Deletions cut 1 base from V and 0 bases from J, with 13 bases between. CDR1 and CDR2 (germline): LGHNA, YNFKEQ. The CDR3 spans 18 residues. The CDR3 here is CASSQVGAGLSGANVLTF. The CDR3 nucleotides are TGTGCCAGCAGCCAAGTCGGTGCGGGCCTCTCTGGGGCCAACGTCCTGACTTTC.

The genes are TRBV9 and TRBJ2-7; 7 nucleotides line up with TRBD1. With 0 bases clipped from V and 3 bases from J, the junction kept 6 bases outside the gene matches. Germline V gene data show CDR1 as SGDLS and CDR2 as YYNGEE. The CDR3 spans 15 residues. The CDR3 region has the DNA TGTGCCAGCAGCGTAGGGGGACAGCCGGTCTACGAGCAGTACTTC. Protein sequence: CASSVGGQPVYEQYF. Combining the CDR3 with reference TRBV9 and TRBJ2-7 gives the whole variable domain DSGVTQTPKHLITATGQRVTLRCSPRSGDLSVYWYQQSLDQGLQFLIQYYNGEERAKGNILERFSAQQFPDLHSELNLSSLELGDSALYFCASSVGGQPVYEQYFGPGTRLTVT.

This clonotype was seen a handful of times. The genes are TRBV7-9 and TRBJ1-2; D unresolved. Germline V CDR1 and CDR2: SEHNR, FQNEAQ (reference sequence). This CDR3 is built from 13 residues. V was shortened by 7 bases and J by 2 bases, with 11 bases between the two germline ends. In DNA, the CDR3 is TGTGCCAGCACCCGGGCCGTAAACTATGGCTACACCTTC. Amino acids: CASTRAVNYGYTF.

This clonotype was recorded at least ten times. Here the CDR3 reads CASSLQGKQPQHF. The CDR3 region has the DNA TGTGCCAGCAGTCTACAGGGGAAACAGCCCCAGCATTTT. The rearrangement links TRBV12-3 or TRBV12-4 to TRBJ1-5, with 7 positions matching TRBD1. The V gene end was trimmed by 5 bases and the J gene end by 7 bases; junction bases not matched to a gene: 5. The CDR3 covers 13 residues.

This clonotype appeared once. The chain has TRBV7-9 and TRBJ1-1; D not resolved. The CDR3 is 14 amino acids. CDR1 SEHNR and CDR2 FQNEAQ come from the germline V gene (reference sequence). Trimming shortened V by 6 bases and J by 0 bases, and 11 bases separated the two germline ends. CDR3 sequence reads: CASSSRVVNTEAFF. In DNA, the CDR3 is TGTGCCAGCAGTTCGAGGGTAGTGAACACTGAAGCTTTCTTT. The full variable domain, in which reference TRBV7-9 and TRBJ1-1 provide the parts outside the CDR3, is DTGVSQNPRHKITKRGQNVTFRCDPISEHNRLYWYRQTLGQGPEFLTYFQNEAQLEKSRLLSDRFSAERPKGSFSTLEIQRTEQGDSAMYLCASSSRVVNTEAFFGQGTRLTVV.

CDR3 sequence: CASSYGQVPDTQYF. The CDR3 coding sequence is TGTGCCAGCAGTTACGGGCAGGTTCCAGATACGCAGTATTTT. The chain carries TRBV6-2 or TRBV6-3 and TRBJ2-3; no clear D. The germline V gene has CDR1 MNHEY and CDR2 SVGEGT. The V gene lost 2 bases and the J gene lost 4 bases, with 10 bases spanning the gap. There are 14 residues in the CDR3.

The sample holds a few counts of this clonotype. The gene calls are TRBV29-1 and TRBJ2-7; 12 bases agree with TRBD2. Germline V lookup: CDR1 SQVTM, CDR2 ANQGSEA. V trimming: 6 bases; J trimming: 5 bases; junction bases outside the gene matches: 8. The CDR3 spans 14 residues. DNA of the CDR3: TGCAGCGTGGAGACTAGCGGGAGTTCCCACGAGCAGTACTTC. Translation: CSVETSGSSHEQYF.